These T cell receptor beta chains were read from a single sample in a study of shared clonotypes between healthy human individuals. The table came from immunoSEQ multiplex PCR; TCRdb's copy has only in-frame clones and leaves some out. The repertoire has 2,500,000 or so clones, roughly 93% of them found once; the top ten carry 0.36%. The material sequenced was naive CD4+ T cells from PBMCs. The receptor set was obtained from a man between 18 and 29 years old in good health. Some clones in this sample may be carry-over from other donors' samples. Each CDR3 is given with its conserved first and last residue. A D gene is named only where the DNA matches it firmly. Only part of the rows carry a size: once, few, many, or a class if the clone is expanded.

j_call,v_call,clone_size,d_call,cdr3_nt,cdr3_aa
TRBJ1-1,TRBV5-1,.,.,TGCGCCAGCAGCCCACTTGGGGAGGGTGAAGCTTTCTTT,CASSPLGEGEAFF
TRBJ2-7,TRBV30,.,TRBD1,TGTGCCCGATCAAGACAGGGCCACGAGCAGTACTTC,CARSRQGHEQYF
TRBJ2-2,TRBV5-4,.,.,TGTGCCAGCAGCTCCGGGACACCGAACACCGGGGAGCTGTTTTTT,CASSSGTPNTGELFF
TRBJ2-3,TRBV11-2,.,.,TGTGCCAGCAGCTTAGTAAGTGGCGCAGATACGCAGTATTTT,CASSLVSGADTQYF
TRBJ1-2,TRBV7-9,.,TRBD1,TGTGCCAGCAGCGTAACCGGGACAGGGAACTTCGCTAACTATGGCTACACCTTC,CASSVTGTGNFANYGYTF
TRBJ1-3,TRBV28,.,.,TGTGCCAGCAGTTTTTCGGGGGCAGCTGATGGAAACACCATATATTTT,CASSFSGAADGNTIYF
TRBJ2-7,TRBV11-3,.,.,TGTGCCAGCAGCTTAGGGCCCCTGGCGGCCTACGAGCAGTACTTC,CASSLGPLAAYEQYF
TRBJ2-3,TRBV28,.,TRBD1,TGTGCCAGCAGTTTATATGGGACAGGGTCAGATACGCAGTATTTT,CASSLYGTGSDTQYF
TRBJ2-6,TRBV28,.,.,TGTGCCAGCAGGAGGTCTGGGGCCAACGTCCTGACTTTC,CASRRSGANVLTF
TRBJ1-2,TRBV9,.,.,TGTGCCAGCAGCCCTCGGCCCCTAGCCGGCTACACCTTC,CASSPRPLAGYTF
TRBJ2-7,TRBV28,.,.,TGTGCCAGCACAATAGGCGGTCCGAGCTCCTACGAGCAGTACTTC,CASTIGGPSSYEQYF
TRBJ1-1,TRBV6-5,few,TRBD1,TGTGCCAGCAGTCGCGCCGGGACAGGGGGCGCGGCTTTCTTT,CASSRAGTGGAAFF
TRBJ1-5,TRBV19,.,.,TGTGCCAGCTCAGTAGGGGGGTCGATAGGTCAGCCCCAGCATTTT,CASSVGGSIGQPQHF
TRBJ2-5,TRBV30,.,TRBD2,TGTGCCTGGAGTACTGGACTAGCGGCGGAGACCCAGTACTTC,CAWSTGLAAETQYF